These T cell receptor beta chains were read from a single sample in a study of blood T cell repertoires in COVID-19. Method: immunoSEQ multiplex PCR; TCRdb's copy keeps in-frame clones and lacks some. The data hold 200,000 to 300,000 clones, with 80% to 90% observed a single time. The sample consisted of peripheral blood. The receptor set was obtained from a man in his fifties with acute or convalescent COVID-19. Both conserved end residues are part of each CDR3. D genes are given only for firm matches. A clone size is listed for some rows: how often the clone was seen (once, few, many), or a class if it is expanded.

size: -
V: TRBV28
D: -
CDR3: CASSLSRRPGEKLFF

size: -
V: TRBV3-1/TRBV3-2
D: -
CDR3: CASSQDWGGIRYF

size: -
V: TRBV21-1
D: -
CDR3: CASPNRVRQSNYGYTF

size: -
V: TRBV6-1
D: -
CDR3: CASSEKTATNYGYTF

size: -
V: TRBV4-1
D: TRBD1
CDR3: CASSRSTGTGSGNTIYF

size: -
V: TRBV11-3
D: TRBD1
CDR3: CASSEGQAGQPQHF

size: -
V: TRBV19
D: TRBD1
CDR3: CASSLMTGGETQYF

size: -
V: TRBV28
D: TRBD1
CDR3: CARLRDSNSYEQYF

size: -
V: TRBV7-8
D: -
CDR3: CASSFQLGEGYGYTF

size: few
V: TRBV3-1/TRBV3-2
D: -
CDR3: CASSLQMGQYYEQYF

size: -
V: TRBV28
D: TRBD1
CDR3: CASSSPQNRGNLMNTEAFF

size: -
V: TRBV4-1
D: TRBD1
CDR3: CASSQDLQGAGEAFF

size: -
V: TRBV27
D: TRBD1
CDR3: CASGYGQGAYTAGELFF

size: -
V: TRBV5-1
D: -
CDR3: CASSPSWGLTTYEQYF

size: few
V: TRBV7-8
D: TRBD1
CDR3: CASSFQGQRNTGELFF

size: -
V: TRBV7-9
D: -
CDR3: CASSLISRNTEAFF

size: once
V: TRBV18
D: -
CDR3: CASSLKTGSDYGYTF

size: -
V: TRBV7-6
D: TRBD1
CDR3: CASSGSGTGGNGELFF

size: -
V: TRBV6-5
D: -
CDR3: CASRLQGNHNSPLHF

size: once
V: TRBV5-1
D: -
CDR3: CASRISAGLSYNEQFF

size: -
V: TRBV10-3
D: TRBD1
CDR3: CAISDRGTGSNTGELFF

size: -
V: TRBV12-3/TRBV12-4
D: -
CDR3: CASSSSVITSYTF

size: -
V: TRBV14
D: -
CDR3: CASSQEVAFSPLHF